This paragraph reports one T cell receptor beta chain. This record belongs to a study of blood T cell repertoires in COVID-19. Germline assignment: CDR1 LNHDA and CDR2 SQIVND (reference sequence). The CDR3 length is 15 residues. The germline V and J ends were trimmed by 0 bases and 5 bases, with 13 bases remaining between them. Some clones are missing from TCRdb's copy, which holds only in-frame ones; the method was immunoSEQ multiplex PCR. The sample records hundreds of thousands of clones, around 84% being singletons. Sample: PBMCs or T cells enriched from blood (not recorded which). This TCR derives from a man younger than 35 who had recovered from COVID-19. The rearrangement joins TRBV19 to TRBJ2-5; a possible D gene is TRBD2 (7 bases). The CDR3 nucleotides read TGTGCCAGTAGTATAGATCGGGGGGCCAGCGAGACCCAGTACTTC. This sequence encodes CASSIDRGASETQYF.